These T cell receptor beta chains were read from a single sample in a study of blood T cells in healthy people across ages. In TCRdb, the 5' RACE reads were re-called with MiXCR into one record per CDR3 protein. The table has about 930,000 distinct CDR3 sequences, roughly 29% seen once. Another study also made use of these data, one on T cells of mothers and their children.

Specimen: blood. The receptors here all came from a woman in her thirties or forties in good health. The CDR3 runs from the conserved cysteine through the conserved F or W. Fields, in order: J gene, clone size, V gene, D gene, CDR3 protein, CDR3 DNA. The D gene is left open where the match is weak. The size of a clone is reported for some rows only, either as once, few or many, or as a class for expanded clones.

>TRBJ2-5|many|TRBV5-5|.
CASSLADGAGQTQYF
TGTGCCAGCAGCTTGGCCGATGGGGCGGGTCAGACCCAGTACTTC
>TRBJ1-1|few|TRBV4-2|.
CASSQSGGLGTEAFF
TGTGCCAGCAGCCAGAGCGGGGGGCTTGGAACTGAAGCTTTCTTT
>TRBJ2-1|many|TRBV7-9|TRBD2
CASSLLAGGPGDEQFF
TGTGCCAGCAGCTTATTAGCGGGGGGGCCGGGAGATGAGCAGTTCTTC
>TRBJ2-7|.|TRBV27|.
CASSLRPRPYEQYF
TGTGCCAGCAGTTTACGTCCACGGCCCTACGAGCAGTACTTC
>TRBJ1-2|.|TRBV29-1|.
CSVNGGSNYGYTF
TGCAGCGTGAACGGGGGGTCCAACTATGGCTACACCTTC
>TRBJ2-7|.|TRBV20-1|TRBD1
CSATNGQGMYEQYF
TGCAGTGCCACGAACGGACAGGGGATGTACGAGCAGTACTTC
>TRBJ2-7|.|TRBV6-6|.
CASTDRFYEQYF
TGTGCCAGCACCGACAGATTCTACGAGCAGTACTTC
>TRBJ1-2|few|TRBV9|.
CASSVQDFNYGYTF
TGTGCCAGCAGCGTACAGGATTTTAACTATGGCTACACCTTC
>TRBJ2-1|.|TRBV6-2/TRBV6-3|TRBD1
CASSHGDRGESYNVQFF
TGTGCCAGCAGTCACGGGGACAGGGGGGAGTCCTACAATGTGCAGTTCTTC
>TRBJ1-1|few|TRBV28|.
CASSSRALLNTEAFF
TGTGCCAGCAGTTCGAGGGCCCTCCTGAACACTGAAGCTTTCTTT
>TRBJ1-6|many|TRBV5-1|.
CASRPEQGNSPLHF
TGCGCCAGCAGACCAGAGCAGGGAAATTCACCCCTCCACTTT
>TRBJ2-5|few|TRBV20-1|.
CSARDRVTAQETQYF
TGCAGTGCTAGAGATCGGGTGACAGCACAAGAGACCCAGTACTTC